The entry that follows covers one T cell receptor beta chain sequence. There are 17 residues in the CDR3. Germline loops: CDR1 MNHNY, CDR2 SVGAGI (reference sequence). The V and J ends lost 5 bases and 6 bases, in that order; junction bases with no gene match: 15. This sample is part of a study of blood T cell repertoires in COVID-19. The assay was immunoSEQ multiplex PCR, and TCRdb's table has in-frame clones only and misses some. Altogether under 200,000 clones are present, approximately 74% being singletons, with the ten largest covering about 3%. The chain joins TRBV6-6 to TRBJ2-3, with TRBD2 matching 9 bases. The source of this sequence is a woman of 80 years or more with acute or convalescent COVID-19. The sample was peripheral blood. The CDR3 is CASSPMWSGGKGDTQYF. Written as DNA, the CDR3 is TGTGCCAGCAGTCCCATGTGGAGCGGGGGGAAGGGGGATACGCAGTATTTT.